The clone carrying this T cell receptor beta chain was detected ten times or more. This record comes from a study of T-cell reconstitution after alpha-beta-depleted transplantation in children. The TCRbeta library was prepared with unique molecular identifiers. Using its own MiXCR run on the PCR reads, TCRdb lists one record per CDR3 protein. The data hold approximately 240,000 distinct CDR3 sequences, with about 9.6% observed a single time. Per germline, CDR1 SGHTA and CDR2 FQGNSA. This CDR3 has 13 amino acids. V was cut by 3 bases and J by 0 bases, with 5 bases left in between. The V call is TRBV7-2, the J call TRBJ1-1; D is unresolved. Sequenced here: PBMCs from the stem cell graft donor, sampled from the stem cell graft. The source is a human donor who donated a stem cell graft to a child with SCID. The CDR3 region has the DNA TGTGCCAGCAGCTTCATACTGAACACTGAAGCTTTCTTT. Amino acids: CASSFILNTEAFF.